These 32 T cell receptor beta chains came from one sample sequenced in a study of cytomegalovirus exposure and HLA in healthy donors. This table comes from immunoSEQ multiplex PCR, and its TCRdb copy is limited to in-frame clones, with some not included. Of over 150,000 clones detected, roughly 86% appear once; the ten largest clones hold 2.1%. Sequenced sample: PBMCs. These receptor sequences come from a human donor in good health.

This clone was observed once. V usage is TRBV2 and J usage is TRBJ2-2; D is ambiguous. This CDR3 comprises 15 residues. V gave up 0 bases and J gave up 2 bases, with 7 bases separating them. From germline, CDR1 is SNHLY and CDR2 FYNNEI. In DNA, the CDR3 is TGTGCCAGCAGTGAAGCCCGGGTTAACACCGGGGAGCTGTTTTTT. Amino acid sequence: CASSEARVNTGELFF.

Here the CDR3 DNA reads TGCGCCAGCAGACGAGCGGGGACTGAAGCTTTCTTT. Encoded protein: CASRRAGTEAFF. The genes are TRBV5-1 and TRBJ1-1; no definite D call. The CDR3 runs 12 residues. Germline CDR1 reads SGHRS; CDR2 reads YFSETQ. V was trimmed by 5 bases and J by 5 bases, leaving 10 bases between them. The full variable domain, completed using reference TRBV5-1 and TRBJ1-1, is KAGVTQTPRYLIKTRGQQVTLSCSPISGHRSVSWYQQTPGQGLQFLFEYFSETQRNKGNFPGRFSGRQFSNSRSEMNVSTLELGDSALYLCASRRAGTEAFFGQGTRLTVV.

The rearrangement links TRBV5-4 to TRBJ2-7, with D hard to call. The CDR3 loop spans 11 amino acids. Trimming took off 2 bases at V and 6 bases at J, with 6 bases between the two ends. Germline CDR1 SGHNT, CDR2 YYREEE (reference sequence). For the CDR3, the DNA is TGTGCCAGCAGCTTCTCCCCCGAGCAGTACTTC. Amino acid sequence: CASSFSPEQYF.

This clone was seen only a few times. The CDR3 sequence: CSVARDSYEQYF. The CDR3 nucleotides are TGCAGCGTGGCCCGGGACAGCTACGAGCAGTACTTC. The chain is built from TRBV29-1 and TRBJ2-7, with 7 bases that match TRBD1. The CDR3 has 12 amino acids. The V and J ends lost 6 bases and 3 bases, in that order; junction bases with no gene match: 5. The germline CDR1 and CDR2 sequences are SQVTM and ANQGSEA.

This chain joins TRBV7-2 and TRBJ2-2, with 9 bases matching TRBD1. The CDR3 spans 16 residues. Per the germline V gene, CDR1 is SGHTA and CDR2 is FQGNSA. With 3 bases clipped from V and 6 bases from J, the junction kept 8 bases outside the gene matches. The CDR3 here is CASSFPRTGAAGELFF. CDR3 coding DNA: TGTGCCAGCAGCTTCCCCCGGACAGGGGCGGCCGGGGAGCTGTTTTTT.

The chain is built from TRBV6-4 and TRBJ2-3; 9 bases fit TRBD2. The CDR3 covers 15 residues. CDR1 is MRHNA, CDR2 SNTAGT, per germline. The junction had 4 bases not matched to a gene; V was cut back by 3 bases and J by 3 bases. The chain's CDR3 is CASSELAGETDTQYF. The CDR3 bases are TGTGCCAGCAGTGAACTAGCGGGCGAGACAGATACGCAGTATTTT.

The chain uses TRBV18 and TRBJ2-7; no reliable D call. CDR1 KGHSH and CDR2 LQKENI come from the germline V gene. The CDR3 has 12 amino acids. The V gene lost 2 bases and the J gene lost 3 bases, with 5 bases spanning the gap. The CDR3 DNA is TGTGCCAGCTCACCAGGCGGCTACGAGCAGTACTTC. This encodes CASSPGGYEQYF.

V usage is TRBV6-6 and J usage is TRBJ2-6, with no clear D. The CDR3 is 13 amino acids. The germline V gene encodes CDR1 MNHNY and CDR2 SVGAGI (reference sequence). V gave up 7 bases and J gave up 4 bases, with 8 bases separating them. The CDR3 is CASTVSGANVLTF. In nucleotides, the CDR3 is TGTGCCAGCACCGTCTCGGGGGCCAACGTCCTGACTTTC.

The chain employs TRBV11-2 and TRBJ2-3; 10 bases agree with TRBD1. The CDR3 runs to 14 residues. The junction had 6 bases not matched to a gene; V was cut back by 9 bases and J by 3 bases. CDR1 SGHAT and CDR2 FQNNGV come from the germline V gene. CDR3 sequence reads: CASTRTGGTDTQYF. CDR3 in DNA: TGTGCCAGTACAAGGACAGGGGGAACAGATACGCAGTATTTT.

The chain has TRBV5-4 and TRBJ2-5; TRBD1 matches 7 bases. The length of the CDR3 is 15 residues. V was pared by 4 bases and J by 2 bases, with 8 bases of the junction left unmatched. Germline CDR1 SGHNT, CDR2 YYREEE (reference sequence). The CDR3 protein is CASSPPQGKQETQYF. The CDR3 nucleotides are TGTGCCAGCAGCCCCCCACAGGGGAAACAAGAGACCCAGTACTTC.

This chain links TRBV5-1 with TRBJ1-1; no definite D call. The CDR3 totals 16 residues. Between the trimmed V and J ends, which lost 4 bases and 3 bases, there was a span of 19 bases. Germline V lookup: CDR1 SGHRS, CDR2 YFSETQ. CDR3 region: CASSLVVGGRHTEAFF. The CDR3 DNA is TGCGCCAGCAGCCTTGTGGTGGGAGGCAGACACACTGAAGCTTTCTTT.

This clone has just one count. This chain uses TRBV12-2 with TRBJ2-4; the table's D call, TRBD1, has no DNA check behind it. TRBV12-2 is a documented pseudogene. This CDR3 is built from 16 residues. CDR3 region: CASRLVTGRNENIQYF. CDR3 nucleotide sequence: TGTGCAAGTCGCTTAGTCACAGGACGGAATGAAAACATTCAGTACTTC.

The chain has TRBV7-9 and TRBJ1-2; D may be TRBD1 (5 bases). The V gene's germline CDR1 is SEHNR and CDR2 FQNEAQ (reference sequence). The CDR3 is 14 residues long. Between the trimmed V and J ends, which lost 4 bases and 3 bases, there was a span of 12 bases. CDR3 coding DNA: TGTGCCAGCAGCTGGGGGGTTATGGACTATGGCTACACCTTC. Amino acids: CASSWGVMDYGYTF.

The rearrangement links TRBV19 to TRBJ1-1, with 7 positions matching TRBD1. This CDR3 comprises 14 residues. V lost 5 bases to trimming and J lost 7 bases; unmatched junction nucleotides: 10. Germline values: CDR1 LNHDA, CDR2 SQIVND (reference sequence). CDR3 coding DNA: TGTGCCAGTAGTCAGGACAGGTTATCAGGTGAAGCTTTCTTT. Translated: CASSQDRLSGEAFF.

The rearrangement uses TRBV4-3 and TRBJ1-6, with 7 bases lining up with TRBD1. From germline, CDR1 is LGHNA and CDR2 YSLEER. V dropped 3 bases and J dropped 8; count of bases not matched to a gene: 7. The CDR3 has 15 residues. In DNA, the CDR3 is TGCGCCAGCAGCCAGAGACAGGGTCGGGATTCACCCCTCCACTTT. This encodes CASSQRQGRDSPLHF.

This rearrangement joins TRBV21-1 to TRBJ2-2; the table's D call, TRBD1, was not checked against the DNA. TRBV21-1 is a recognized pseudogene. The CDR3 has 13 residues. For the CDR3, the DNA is TGTGCCAGCAGCAAGGCCCCTTGGGGGGAGCTGTTTTTT. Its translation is CASSKAPWGELFF.

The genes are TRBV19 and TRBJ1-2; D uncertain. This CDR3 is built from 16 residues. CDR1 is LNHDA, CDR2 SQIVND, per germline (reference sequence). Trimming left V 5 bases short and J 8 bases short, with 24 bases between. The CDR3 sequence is CASSPPPTLGTSGYTF. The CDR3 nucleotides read TGTGCCAGTAGTCCCCCCCCGACTCTCGGAACTTCCGGCTACACCTTC.

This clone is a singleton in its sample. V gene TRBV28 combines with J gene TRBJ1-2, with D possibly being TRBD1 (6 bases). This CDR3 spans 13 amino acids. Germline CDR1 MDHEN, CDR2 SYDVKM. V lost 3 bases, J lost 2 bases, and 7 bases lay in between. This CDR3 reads CASSFQGNYGYTF. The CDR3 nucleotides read TGTGCCAGCAGTTTTCAGGGGAACTATGGCTACACCTTC.

CDR3 bases: TGTGCCAGTAGTATCGCGACAGGGGTAAACCAAGCTTTCTTT. It yields the protein CASSIATGVNQAFF. V gene TRBV19 combines with J gene TRBJ1-1, with TRBD1 identical over 8 bases. CDR3 length: 14 amino acids. Trimming removed 3 bases from V and 9 bases from J; junction bases left unmatched: 9. Germline loops: CDR1 LNHDA, CDR2 SQIVND (reference sequence).

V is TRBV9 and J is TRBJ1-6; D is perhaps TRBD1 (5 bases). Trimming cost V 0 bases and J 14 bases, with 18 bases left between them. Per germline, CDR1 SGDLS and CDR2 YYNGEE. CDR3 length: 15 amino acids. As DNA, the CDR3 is TGTGCCAGCAGCGTAGAACAGGAGCCCCGTAGGGCCCTCCACTTT. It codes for CASSVEQEPRRALHF. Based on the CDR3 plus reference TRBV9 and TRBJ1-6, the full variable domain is DSGVTQTPKHLITATGQRVTLRCSPRSGDLSVYWYQQSLDQGLQFLIQYYNGEERAKGNILERFSAQQFPDLHSELNLSSLELGDSALYFCASSVEQEPRRALHFGNGTRLTVT.

The CDR3, as DNA: TGTGCCAGCACCGGGACTAGCGTTGGAGATCGGGAGACCCAGTACTTC. This translates into CASTGTSVGDRETQYF. The chain uses TRBV27 and TRBJ2-5; 10 bases match TRBD2. J lost 5 bases, V lost 7 bases, and 13 bases had no gene match. CDR1 and CDR2 (germline): MNHEY, SMNVEV (reference sequence). The CDR3 has 16 residues.

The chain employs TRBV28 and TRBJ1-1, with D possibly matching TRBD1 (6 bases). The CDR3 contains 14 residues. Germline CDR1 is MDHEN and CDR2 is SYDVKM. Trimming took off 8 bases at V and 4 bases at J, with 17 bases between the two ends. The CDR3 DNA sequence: TGTGCCAGCGGACAGCCAGACTACGGCACTGAAGCTTTCTTT. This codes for CASGQPDYGTEAFF.

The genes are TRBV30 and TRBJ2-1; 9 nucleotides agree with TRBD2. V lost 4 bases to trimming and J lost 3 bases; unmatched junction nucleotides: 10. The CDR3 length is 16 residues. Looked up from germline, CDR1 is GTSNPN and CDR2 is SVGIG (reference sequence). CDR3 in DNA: TGTGCCTGGAAAAATCCTAGCGGGAATTACTACAATGAGCAGTTCTTC. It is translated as CAWKNPSGNYYNEQFF.

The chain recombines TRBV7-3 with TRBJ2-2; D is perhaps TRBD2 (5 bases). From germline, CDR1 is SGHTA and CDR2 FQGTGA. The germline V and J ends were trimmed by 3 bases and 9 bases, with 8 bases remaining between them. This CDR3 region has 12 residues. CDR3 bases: TGTGCCAGCAGCTTGGGGAGCCGGGAGCTGTTTTTT. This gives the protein CASSLGSRELFF.

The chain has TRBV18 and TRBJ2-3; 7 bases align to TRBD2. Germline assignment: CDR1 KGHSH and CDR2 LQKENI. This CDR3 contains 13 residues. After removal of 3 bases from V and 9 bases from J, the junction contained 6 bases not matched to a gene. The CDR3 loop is CASSPAGRGTQYF. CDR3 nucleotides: TGTGCCAGCTCACCGGCGGGGCGGGGGACGCAGTATTTT.

The CDR3 region is CASSLANSPLHF. Here the CDR3 DNA reads TGTGCCAGTAGTTTGGCTAATTCACCCCTCCACTTT. The chain joins TRBV19 to TRBJ1-6; D is unresolved. CDR1 is LNHDA, CDR2 SQIVND, per germline (reference sequence). The CDR3 has 12 amino acids. The germline V and J ends were trimmed by 5 bases and 6 bases, with 5 bases remaining between them.

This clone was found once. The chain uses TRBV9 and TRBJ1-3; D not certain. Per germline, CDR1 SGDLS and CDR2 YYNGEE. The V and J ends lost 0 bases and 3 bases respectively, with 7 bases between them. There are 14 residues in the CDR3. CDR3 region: CASSVGGGGNTIYF. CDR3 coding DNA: TGTGCCAGCAGCGTAGGTGGCGGTGGAAACACCATATATTTT.

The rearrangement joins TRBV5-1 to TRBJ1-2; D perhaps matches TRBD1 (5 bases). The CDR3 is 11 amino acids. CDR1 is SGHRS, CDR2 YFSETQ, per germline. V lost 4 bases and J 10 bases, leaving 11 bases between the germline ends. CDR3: CASSLGVSYTF. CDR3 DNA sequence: TGCGCCAGCAGCCTAGGGGTCTCCTACACCTTC.

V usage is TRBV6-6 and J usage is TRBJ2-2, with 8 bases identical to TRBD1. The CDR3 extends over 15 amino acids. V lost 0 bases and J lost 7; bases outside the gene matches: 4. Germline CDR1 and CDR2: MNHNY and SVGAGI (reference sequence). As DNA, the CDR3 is TGTGCCAGCAGTTACTCGACAGGGGTGAGCGGGGAGCTGTTTTTT. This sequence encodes CASSYSTGVSGELFF.

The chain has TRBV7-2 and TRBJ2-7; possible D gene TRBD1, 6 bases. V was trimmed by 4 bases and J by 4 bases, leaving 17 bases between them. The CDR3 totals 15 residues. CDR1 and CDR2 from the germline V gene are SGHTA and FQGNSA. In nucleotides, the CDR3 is TGTGCCAGCAGCTACAAGACAGGCCTCCCATACGAGCAGTACTTC. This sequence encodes CASSYKTGLPYEQYF.

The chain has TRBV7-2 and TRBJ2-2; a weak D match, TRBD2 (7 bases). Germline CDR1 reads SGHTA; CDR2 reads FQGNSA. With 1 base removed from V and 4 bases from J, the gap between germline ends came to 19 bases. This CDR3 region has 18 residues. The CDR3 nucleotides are TGTGCCAGCAGCTTAGAGTGGTCGGGGGGCCGTGGCACCGGGGAGCTGTTTTTT. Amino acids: CASSLEWSGGRGTGELFF.

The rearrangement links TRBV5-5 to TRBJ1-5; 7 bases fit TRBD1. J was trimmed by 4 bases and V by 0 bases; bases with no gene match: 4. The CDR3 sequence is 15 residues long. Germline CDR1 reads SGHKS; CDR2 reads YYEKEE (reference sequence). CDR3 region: CASSLGQGVNQPQHF. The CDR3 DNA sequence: TGTGCCAGCAGCTTGGGCCAGGGGGTGAATCAGCCCCAGCATTTT.